This TCR beta chain was identified in a study of CD4 T cells in relation to SARS-CoV-2 and coronaviruses. General study findings and limits: About 64% of donors had memory CD4+ clonotypes crossrecognizing SARS-CoV-2 and common cold coronavirus spike.

Clones were read by immunoSEQ multiplex PCR, and TCRdb kept only the in-frame ones, dropping some. The table shows under 13,000 clones, with 85% to 90% occurring only once. The CDR3 loop spans 12 amino acids. CDR1 and CDR2 (germline): SGHRS, YFSETQ. The ends were cut back, 0 bases at V and 7 bases at J, with 6 bases in the middle. Concerning this clone: As yet, its antigen is unknown.

Sample: naive CD4+ T cells from PBMCs. Subset meaning: naive CD4+ T cells isolated by negative enrichment. The chain couples TRBV5-1 to TRBJ2-3; a weak D match, TRBD2 (5 bases). This clonotype was sampled from an adult with COVID-19. CDR3 region: CASSLGGNTQYF. In DNA, the CDR3 is TGCGCCAGCAGCTTGGGAGGGAATACGCAGTATTTT.